This entry lists 11 T cell receptor beta chains sequenced from one sample in a study of blood T cell repertoires in COVID-19. Data came from immunoSEQ multiplex PCR; TCRdb stores just in-frame clones and leaves some out. This sample has fewer than 150,000 clones; about 83% occur once, and the top ten carry 3.5% to 5.5%. Sequencing used peripheral blood. These receptors all stem from a woman aged 40 to 55 with acute or convalescent COVID-19.

The rearrangement joins TRBV6-5 to TRBJ2-2; 10 bases map to TRBD1. The CDR3 covers 15 residues. J lost 6 bases, V lost 0 bases, and 1 base had no gene match. Germline V gene data show CDR1 as MNHEY and CDR2 as SVGAGI. The DNA for the CDR3 is TGTGCCAGCAGTTACTCGGGACAGGGGTCCGGGGAGCTGTTTTTT. The encoded protein is CASSYSGQGSGELFF.

The CDR3 sequence: CASSYYGYTEAFF. CDR3 coding DNA: TGTGCCAGCAGTTACTACGGGTACACTGAAGCTTTCTTT. The rearrangement uses TRBV6-2 or TRBV6-3 and TRBJ1-1; no definite D call. Germline-derived CDR1 and CDR2 are MNHEY and SVGEGT. CDR3 length equals 13 residues. V dropped 1 base and J dropped 3 bases, with 6 bases sitting between them.

The gene calls are TRBV6-6 and TRBJ2-3; D perhaps matches TRBD1 (6 bases). Trimming removed 2 bases at V and 5 bases at J, with 14 bases between. The CDR3 consists of 15 residues. Germline assignment: CDR1 MNHNY and CDR2 SVGAGI (reference sequence). The CDR3 spells CASSYTPGAKDTQYF. As DNA, the CDR3 is TGTGCCAGCAGTTACACTCCAGGGGCCAAAGATACGCAGTATTTT.

This chain connects TRBV19 to TRBJ2-1, with 12 bases fitting TRBD2. The CDR3 runs 15 residues. The germline V gene has CDR1 LNHDA and CDR2 SQIVND (reference sequence). V was pared by 1 base and J by 8 bases, with 3 bases of the junction left unmatched. The CDR3 DNA reads as TGTGCCAGTAGTATAGCCAGACTAGCGGGGGATGAGCAGTTCTTC. It translates to CASSIARLAGDEQFF.

This chain links TRBV5-4 with TRBJ2-5; 12 nucleotides match TRBD1. The germline gives CDR1 SGHNT, CDR2 YYREEE (reference sequence). The CDR3 covers 15 residues. V dropped 4 bases and J dropped 5; count of bases not matched to a gene: 6. The CDR3 reads CASSAGTGGRETQYF. CDR3 sequence (DNA): TGTGCCAGCAGCGCGGGGACAGGGGGCAGGGAGACCCAGTACTTC.

This clone was seen a few times. This chain uses TRBV7-6 with TRBJ2-1, with D perhaps matching TRBD2 (6 bases). CDR1 SGHVS and CDR2 FNYEAQ come from the germline V gene. V lost 5 bases, J lost 4 bases, and 27 bases lay in between. The CDR3 runs 19 residues. CDR3: CASSPSVRGPPSRYNEQFF. The CDR3 DNA reads as TGTGCCAGCAGCCCCTCGGTGCGGGGACCCCCCTCCCGGTACAATGAGCAGTTCTTC.

The gene calls are TRBV4-3 and TRBJ2-3; 8 bases are a match to TRBD2. From germline, CDR1 is LGHNA and CDR2 YSLEER. There are 15 residues in the CDR3. V lost 2 bases and J lost 0; bases outside the gene matches: 1. CDR3 amino acids: CASSQRTSSTDTQYF. CDR3 in DNA: TGCGCCAGCAGCCAACGGACTAGCAGCACAGATACGCAGTATTTT.

A few counts support this clone. The chain couples TRBV18 to TRBJ2-3; 8 bases map to TRBD1. Trimming took 2 bases from V and 3 from J; bases not matched to a gene: 1. The CDR3 consists of 14 residues. CDR1 is KGHSH and CDR2 is LQKENI in the germline V gene. CDR3 in DNA: TGTGCCAGCTCACCAAACAGGGGGACAGATACGCAGTATTTT. Encoded protein: CASSPNRGTDTQYF.

The chain employs TRBV14 and TRBJ2-1; 12 bases line up with TRBD1. Germline-derived CDR1 and CDR2 are SGHDN and FVKESK. With V trimmed by 4 bases and J by 15 bases, 4 bases remained unmatched. This CDR3 has 12 residues. CDR3 nucleotide sequence: TGTGCCAGCAGCCCCGGGACAGGGGGCAGGTTCTTC. Translating it yields CASSPGTGGRFF. The complete variable domain, with remaining parts taken from reference TRBV14 and TRBJ2-1, reads EAGVTQFPSHSVIEKGQTVTLRCDPISGHDNLYWYRRVMGKEIKFLLHFVKESKQDESGMPNNRFLAERTGGTYSTLKVQPAELEDSGVYFCASSPGTGGRFFGPGTRLTVL.

The chain joins TRBV9 to TRBJ1-3; D unresolved. The V and J ends lost 3 bases and 8 bases respectively, with 15 bases between them. Germline assignment: CDR1 SGDLS and CDR2 YYNGEE. There are 14 residues in the CDR3. As DNA, the CDR3 is TGTGCCAGCAGCGAATCCGGGAGTATTGACACCATATATTTT. It specifies CASSESGSIDTIYF.

The chain uses TRBV14 and TRBJ2-7; 7 bases are a match to TRBD2. CDR1 SGHDN and CDR2 FVKESK come from the germline V gene. The CDR3 loop spans 15 amino acids. Unmatched junction bases numbered 11, after V lost 5 bases and J lost 4 bases. CDR3 bases: TGTGCCAGCAGCTACTCTAGCGGAGCGCGGTACGAGCAGTACTTC. It specifies CASSYSSGARYEQYF.